This entry features one TCR beta chain sequence. This sample was taken from a study of blood T cell repertoires in COVID-19. Turning to the study itself: T cells, B-cell-depleted T cells, or PBMCs supplied cDNA or gDNA.

Trimming left V 4 bases short and J 2 bases short, with 15 bases between. The CDR3 is 15 residues long. Germline V gene lookup returns CDR1 SGHTA and CDR2 FQGNSA. Original data processing: Quantification of nucleated cells was approximated via reference gene primer amplification. Sequenced by immunoSEQ multiplex PCR; TCRdb stores in-frame clones only, minus some. Clonal size and the V and J genes are those of that table, whereas D and trimming came from the DNA. This sample has 30,000 to 45,000 clones, with over 75% found just once. The genes are TRBV7-2 and TRBJ2-7; possible D gene TRBD1, 6 bases. This receptor was taken from a human donor in a cohort sampled during active COVID-19. The sample taken for sequencing was peripheral blood. For the CDR3, the DNA is TGTGCCAGCAGCTCATACCGGGACATCGCCTACGAGCAGTACTTC. Its protein is CASSSYRDIAYEQYF.